This T cell receptor (beta chain) was retrieved from a study of blood T cells in healthy people across ages. In germline, CDR1 is SEHNR, CDR2 FQNEAQ (reference sequence). The CDR3 extends over 14 amino acids. With a J-beta primer mix and a sample-barcoded 5' primer, a second PCR ran about 6 to 11 cycles. Each CDR3 protein gets one entry after TCRdb re-called the 5' RACE reads with MiXCR. Of approximately 600,000 distinct CDR3 sequences listed, 58% are singletons. The sample comprised blood. The rearrangement joins TRBV7-9 to TRBJ2-4; 7 bases match TRBD1. The J call may be incorrect, as the DNA end agrees better with TRBJ2-7. This clonotype was sampled from a man aged 55 to 70 in good health. This CDR3 reads CASSPGQVRGEQYF. For the CDR3, the DNA is TGTGCCAGCAGCCCCGGACAGGTACGTGGCGAGCAGTACTTC.